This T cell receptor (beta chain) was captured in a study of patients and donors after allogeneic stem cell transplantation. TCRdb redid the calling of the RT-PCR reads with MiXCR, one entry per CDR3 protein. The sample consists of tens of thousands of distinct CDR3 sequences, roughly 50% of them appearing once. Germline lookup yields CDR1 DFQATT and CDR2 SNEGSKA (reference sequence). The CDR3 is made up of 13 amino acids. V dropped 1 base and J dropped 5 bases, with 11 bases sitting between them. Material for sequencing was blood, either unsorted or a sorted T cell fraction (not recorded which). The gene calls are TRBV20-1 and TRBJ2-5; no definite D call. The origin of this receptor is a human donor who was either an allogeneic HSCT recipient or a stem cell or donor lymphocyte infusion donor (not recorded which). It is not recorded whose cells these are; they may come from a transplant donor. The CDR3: CSARVSTRETQYF. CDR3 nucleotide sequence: TGCAGTGCTAGAGTCTCTACCCGCGAGACCCAGTACTTC.